A single sample is the source of the 16 T cell receptor beta chains below, sequenced in a study of blood T cell repertoires in COVID-19. Some clones are missing from TCRdb's copy, which holds only in-frame ones; the method was immunoSEQ multiplex PCR. Found here are about 200,000 clones, about 85% of them singletons; the top ten hold 4.5% to 5%. Material: peripheral blood. These receptors were collected from a woman of 80 years or more with acute or convalescent COVID-19.

The chain carries TRBV7-2 and TRBJ2-7; possibly TRBD2 for D (5 bases). With 5 bases removed from V and 4 bases from J, the gap between germline ends came to 18 bases. The germline CDR1 and CDR2 sequences are SGHTA and FQGNSA. The CDR3 length is 15 residues. CDR3 sequence reads: CASSLFGMGAYEQYF. CDR3 coding DNA: TGTGCCAGCAGCCTATTCGGGATGGGCGCTTACGAGCAGTACTTC.

The genes are TRBV30 and TRBJ1-1; tentative D call: TRBD1 (5 bases). Germline assignment: CDR1 GTSNPN and CDR2 SVGIG (reference sequence). The CDR3 is made up of 15 amino acids. V was trimmed by 1 base and J by 10 bases, leaving 22 bases between them. The CDR3 sequence is CAWSALGQGVSPAFF. Written as DNA, the CDR3 is TGTGCCTGGAGTGCCCTAGGGCAGGGTGTGTCGCCAGCTTTCTTT. Variable domain in full (rest from reference TRBV30 and TRBJ1-1): SQTIHQWPATLVQPVGSPLSLECTVEGTSNPNLYWYRQAAGRGLQLLFYSVGIGQISSEVPQNLSASRPQDRQFILSSKKLLLSDSGFYLCAWSALGQGVSPAFFGQGTRLTVV.

This clone turned up a few times. The chain combines TRBV7-9 with TRBJ2-6; perhaps TRBD2 as D (5 bases). V gave up 6 bases and J gave up 4 bases, with 16 bases separating them. The CDR3 has 16 amino acids. The V gene's germline CDR1 is SEHNR and CDR2 FQNEAQ (reference sequence). The CDR3: CASREPRGAGANVLTF. CDR3 DNA: TGTGCCAGCAGGGAACCCCGGGGAGCAGGGGCCAACGTCCTGACTTTC.

The chain recombines TRBV4-3 with TRBJ1-4; D unclear. Germline V gene lookup returns CDR1 LGHNA and CDR2 YSLEER. Trimming cost V 0 bases and J 7 bases, with 12 bases left between them. The CDR3 spans 15 residues. The CDR3 here is CASSQDHGLAEKLFF. DNA of the CDR3: TGCGCCAGCAGCCAAGATCACGGCTTAGCTGAAAAACTGTTTTTT.

V is TRBV28 and J is TRBJ1-4; D is possibly TRBD1 (6 bases). The CDR3 is 14 residues long. The germline V gene encodes CDR1 MDHEN and CDR2 SYDVKM. Trimming took 6 bases from V and 2 from J, leaving 10 bases between them. The CDR3 DNA reads TGTGCCAGCAGCATCACAGGGACTAATGAAAAACTGTTTTTT. This sequence encodes CASSITGTNEKLFF.

V is TRBV4-1 and J is TRBJ2-3, with 10 bases identical to TRBD2. J lost 5 bases, V lost 2 bases, and 13 bases had no gene match. Germline CDR1 is MGHRA and CDR2 is YSYEKL. This CDR3 has 18 amino acids. CDR3 sequence reads: CASSQTSSTSGAGDTQYF. The CDR3 DNA reads as TGCGCCAGCAGCCAAACGTCCTCTACTAGCGGGGCGGGAGATACGCAGTATTTT.

J is TRBJ2-5 and V is TRBV2; unclear D gene. The ends were cut back, 6 bases at V and 3 bases at J, with 8 bases in the middle. The germline V gene encodes CDR1 SNHLY and CDR2 FYNNEI. The CDR3 is made up of 12 amino acids. In nucleotides, the CDR3 is TGTGCCAGCAGCCTGTTTGAAGAGACCCAGTACTTC. This encodes CASSLFEETQYF.

The chain combines TRBV28 with TRBJ1-6, with 8 bases lining up with TRBD1. This CDR3 spans 16 amino acids. With 1 base clipped from V and 6 bases from J, the junction kept 5 bases outside the gene matches. Germline V gene sequence: CDR1 MDHEN, CDR2 SYDVKM. CDR3 in DNA: TGTGCCAGCAGTTTATCGCAGGGGGCGGGTAATTCACCCCTCCACTTT. It specifies CASSLSQGAGNSPLHF.

V usage is TRBV7-3 and J usage is TRBJ2-7; TRBD1 matches 8 bases. The CDR3 has 14 amino acids. The germline gives CDR1 SGHTA, CDR2 FQGTGA. V lost 5 bases and J lost 2; bases outside the gene matches: 5. The CDR3 reads CASSLRQGPYEQYF. The CDR3 DNA is TGTGCCAGCAGCCTCCGACAGGGGCCCTACGAGCAGTACTTC.

The chain carries TRBV11-2 and TRBJ2-3; perhaps TRBD1 as D (6 bases). V was cut by 5 bases and J by 5 bases, with 11 bases left in between. CDR3 length: 13 residues. Germline assignment: CDR1 SGHAT and CDR2 FQNNGV. CDR3 sequence (DNA): TGTGCCAGCAGCATGGACAGAGGAGATACGCAGTATTTT. Its protein product is CASSMDRGDTQYF.

There are a few counts of this clone. The rearrangement joins TRBV30 to TRBJ1-5; 7 bases align to TRBD1. Germline V CDR1 and CDR2: GTSNPN, SVGIG (reference sequence). The ends lost 2 bases at V and 5 bases at J; junction bases unmatched: 6. The CDR3 totals 14 residues. The CDR3 sequence: CAWSLGTVDQPQHF. The CDR3 bases are TGTGCCTGGAGTTTAGGGACAGTTGATCAGCCCCAGCATTTT.

This sequence joins TRBV7-2 and TRBJ2-1; 9 nucleotides align to TRBD1. The CDR3 contains 12 residues. V gave up 5 bases and J gave up 16 bases; unmatched junction bases: 9. Germline V gene lookup returns CDR1 SGHTA and CDR2 FQGNSA. The CDR3 is CASSLRDRDQFF. Written as DNA, the CDR3 is TGTGCCAGCAGCCTCCGGGACAGGGACCAATTCTTC.

This rearrangement joins TRBV6-5 to TRBJ2-3, with 10 bases fitting TRBD2. CDR3 length equals 15 residues. Germline-derived CDR1 and CDR2 are MNHEY and SVGAGI. After removal of 7 bases from V and 2 bases from J, the junction contained 6 bases not matched to a gene. The CDR3 spells CASTLAGANTDTQYF. The CDR3 nucleotides read TGTGCCAGCACCCTAGCGGGAGCCAACACAGATACGCAGTATTTT.

The V gene is TRBV7-9, the J gene TRBJ2-6, with 7 nucleotides matching TRBD1. The germline V gene encodes CDR1 SEHNR and CDR2 FQNEAQ (reference sequence). The V and J ends lost 5 bases and 4 bases, in that order; junction bases with no gene match: 11. The CDR3 has 17 amino acids. CDR3 in amino acids: CASSADRVRRGANVLTF. The CDR3 nucleotides read TGTGCCAGCAGCGCCGACAGGGTACGACGAGGGGCCAACGTCCTGACTTTC.

J is TRBJ1-1 and V is TRBV14, with unresolved D. CDR3 length equals 11 residues. V lost 3 bases, J lost 3 bases, and 2 bases lay in between. Looked up from germline, CDR1 is SGHDN and CDR2 is FVKESK. The CDR3 nucleotides are TGTGCCAGCAGCCACTACACTGAAGCTTTCTTT. As protein: CASSHYTEAFF.

The CDR3 sequence is CAWSVQHGTEAFF. CDR3 nucleotides: TGTGCCTGGAGTGTACAGCACGGCACTGAAGCTTTCTTT. The J gene is TRBJ1-1, the V gene TRBV30; D is undetermined. V was shortened by 0 bases and J by 4 bases, with 9 bases between the two germline ends. The CDR3 loop spans 13 amino acids. Germline V gene sequence: CDR1 GTSNPN, CDR2 SVGIG (reference sequence).